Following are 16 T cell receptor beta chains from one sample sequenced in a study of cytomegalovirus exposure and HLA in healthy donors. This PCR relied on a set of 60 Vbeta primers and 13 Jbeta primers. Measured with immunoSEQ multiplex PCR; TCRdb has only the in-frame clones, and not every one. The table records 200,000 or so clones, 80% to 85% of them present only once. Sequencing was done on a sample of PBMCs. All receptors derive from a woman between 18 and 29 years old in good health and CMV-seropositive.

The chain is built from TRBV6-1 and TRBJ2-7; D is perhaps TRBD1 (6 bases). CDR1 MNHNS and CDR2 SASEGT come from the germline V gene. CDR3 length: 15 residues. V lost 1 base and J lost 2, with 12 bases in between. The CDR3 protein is CASSEELGGAYEQYF. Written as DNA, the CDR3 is TGTGCCAGCAGTGAAGAGTTAGGGGGTGCCTACGAGCAGTACTTC.

The CDR3 nucleotides are TGCAGTGCTAGTTCCGGGGGAGCCCAGCATTTT. It encodes CSASSGGAQHF. This chain connects TRBV20-1 to TRBJ1-5; TRBD1 is a possible D gene (5 bases). V shed 3 bases and J shed 11 bases, with 11 bases lying between them. Germline CDR1 and CDR2: DFQATT and SNEGSKA (reference sequence). The CDR3 runs to 11 residues.

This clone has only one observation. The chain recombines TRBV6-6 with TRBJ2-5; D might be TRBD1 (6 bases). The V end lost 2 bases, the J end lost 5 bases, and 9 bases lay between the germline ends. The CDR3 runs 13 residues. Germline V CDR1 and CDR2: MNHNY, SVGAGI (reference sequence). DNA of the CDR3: TGTGCCAGCAGTTACGTCAGGGGCGAGACCCAGTACTTC. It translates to CASSYVRGETQYF.

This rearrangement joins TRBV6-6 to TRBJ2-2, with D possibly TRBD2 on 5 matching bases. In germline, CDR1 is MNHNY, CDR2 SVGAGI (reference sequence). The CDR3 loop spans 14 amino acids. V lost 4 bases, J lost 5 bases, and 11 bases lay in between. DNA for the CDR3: TGTGCCAGCAGTTCCCCAGGACTTACCGGGGAGCTGTTTTTT. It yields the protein CASSSPGLTGELFF.

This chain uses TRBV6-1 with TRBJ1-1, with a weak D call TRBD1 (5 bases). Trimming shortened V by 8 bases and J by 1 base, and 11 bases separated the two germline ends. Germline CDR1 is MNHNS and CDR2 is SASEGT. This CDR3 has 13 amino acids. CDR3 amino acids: CASGRETNTEAFF. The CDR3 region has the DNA TGTGCCAGCGGCAGGGAAACGAACACTGAAGCTTTCTTT.

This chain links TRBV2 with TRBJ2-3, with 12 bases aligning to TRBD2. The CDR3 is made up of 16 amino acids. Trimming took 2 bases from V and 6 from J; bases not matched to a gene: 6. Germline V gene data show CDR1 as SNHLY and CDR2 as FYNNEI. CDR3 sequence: CASSERLAGGLDTQYF. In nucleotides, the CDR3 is TGTGCCAGCAGTGAACGGCTAGCGGGGGGGCTTGATACGCAGTATTTT.

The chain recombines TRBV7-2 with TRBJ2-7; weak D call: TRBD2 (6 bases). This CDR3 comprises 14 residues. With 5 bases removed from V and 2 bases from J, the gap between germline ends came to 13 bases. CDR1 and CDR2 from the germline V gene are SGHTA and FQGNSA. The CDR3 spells CASSQGLRAYEQYF. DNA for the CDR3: TGTGCCAGCAGCCAGGGACTGAGAGCCTACGAGCAGTACTTC.

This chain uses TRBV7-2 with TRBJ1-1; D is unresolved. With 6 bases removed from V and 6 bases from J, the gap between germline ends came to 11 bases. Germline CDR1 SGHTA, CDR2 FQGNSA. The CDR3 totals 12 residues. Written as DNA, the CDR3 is TGTGCCAGCAGGCATAACGCGGCTGAAGCTTTCTTT. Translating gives CASRHNAAEAFF.

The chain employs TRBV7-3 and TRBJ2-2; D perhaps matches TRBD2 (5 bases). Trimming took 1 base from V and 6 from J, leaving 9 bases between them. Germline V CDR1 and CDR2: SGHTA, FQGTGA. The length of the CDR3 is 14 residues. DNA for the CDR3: TGTGCCAGCAGCTTAATCAGCGGAGCCGGGGAGCTGTTTTTT. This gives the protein CASSLISGAGELFF.

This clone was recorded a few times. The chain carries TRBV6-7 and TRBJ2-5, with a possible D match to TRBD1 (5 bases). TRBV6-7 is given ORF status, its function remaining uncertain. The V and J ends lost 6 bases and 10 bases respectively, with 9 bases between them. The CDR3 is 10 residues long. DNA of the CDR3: TGTGCCAGCAGCCGGCAGGGCCAGTACTTC. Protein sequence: CASSRQGQYF.

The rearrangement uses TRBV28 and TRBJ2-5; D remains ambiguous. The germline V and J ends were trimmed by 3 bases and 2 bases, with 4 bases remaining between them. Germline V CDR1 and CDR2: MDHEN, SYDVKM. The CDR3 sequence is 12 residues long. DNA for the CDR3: TGTGCCAGCAGTTTCCGGCAAGAGACCCAGTACTTC. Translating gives CASSFRQETQYF.

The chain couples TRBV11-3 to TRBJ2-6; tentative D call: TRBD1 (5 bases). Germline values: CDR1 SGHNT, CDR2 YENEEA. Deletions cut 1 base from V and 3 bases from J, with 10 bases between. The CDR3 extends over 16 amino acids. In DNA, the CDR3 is TGTGCCAGCAGCTTAGCGGTGGGGCTTGGGGCCAACGTCCTGACTTTC. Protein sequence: CASSLAVGLGANVLTF.

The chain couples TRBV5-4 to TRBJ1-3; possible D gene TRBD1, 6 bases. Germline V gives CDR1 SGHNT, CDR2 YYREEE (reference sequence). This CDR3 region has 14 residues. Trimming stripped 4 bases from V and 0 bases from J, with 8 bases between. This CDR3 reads CASSGRGSGNTIYF. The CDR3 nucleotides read TGTGCCAGCAGCGGCAGGGGCTCTGGAAACACCATATATTTT.

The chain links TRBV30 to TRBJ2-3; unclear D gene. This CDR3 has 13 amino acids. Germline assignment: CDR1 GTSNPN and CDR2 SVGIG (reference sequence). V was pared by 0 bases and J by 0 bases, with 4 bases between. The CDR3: CAWSVQSTDTQYF. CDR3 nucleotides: TGTGCCTGGAGTGTACAGAGCACAGATACGCAGTATTTT.

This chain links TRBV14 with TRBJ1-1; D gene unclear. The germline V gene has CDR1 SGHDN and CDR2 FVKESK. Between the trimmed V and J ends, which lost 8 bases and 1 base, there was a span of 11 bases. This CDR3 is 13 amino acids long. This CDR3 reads CASARYGNTEAFF. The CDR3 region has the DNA TGTGCCAGCGCTCGGTACGGGAACACTGAAGCTTTCTTT.

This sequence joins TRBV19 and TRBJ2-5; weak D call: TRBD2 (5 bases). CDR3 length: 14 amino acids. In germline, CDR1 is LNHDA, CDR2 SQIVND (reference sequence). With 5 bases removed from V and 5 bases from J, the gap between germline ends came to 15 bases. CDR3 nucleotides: TGTGCCAGTAGTTTCGGGGTAGGGTGGGAGACCCAGTACTTC. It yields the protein CASSFGVGWETQYF.